A selection of T cell receptor beta chains follows, all from one sample in a study of PD-L1 blockade in urothelial cancer. Generated by immunoSEQ multiplex PCR, the TCRdb table keeps only in-frame clones and is missing some. The table lists 100,000 to 150,000 clones, roughly 88% of them singletons. The sequencing used PBMCs, collected around atezolizumab (anti-PD-L1) treatment. Every receptor here comes from a man between 45 and 60 years old with urothelial cancer. Both conserved end residues are part of each CDR3.

v_call cdr3_aa
TRBV28 CASSLSDRSHEQYF
TRBV28 CASSVADGYEQYF
TRBV5-1 CASSLALGLAETQYF
TRBV19 CASSIPQGYPSNQPQHF
TRBV13 CASSPGTSPSGELFF
TRBV6-1 CASSEVSTGRGEAFF
TRBV19 CASSNPHLAENSYEQYF
TRBV9 CASSAQSSGNTIYF
TRBV2 CASRQSSYEQYF
TRBV28 CASRPISGNTIYF
TRBV20-1 CSALQRVAFF
TRBV4-1 CASSQGLTSGSSYNEQFF
TRBV6-6 CASLRETEYTNYGYTF
TRBV6-1 CASSEWADTDTQYF
TRBV2 CASSAHSTQYF
TRBV7-3 CASSPGLQETQYF
TRBV28 CASSVKVWGQDNEQFF
TRBV5-6 CASSLVRQGERETQYF
TRBV19 CASRKGQGRYTEAFF
TRBV5-7 CASSLSPQQERLFTDTQYF
TRBV5-1 CASSLGAQKTGYTF
TRBV28 CASSFPPLGVYEQYF
TRBV11-3 CASSLADNEQFF
TRBV6-6 CASRGLNSNQPQHF
TRBV5-1 CASRPRTSHANTGELFF
TRBV6-5 CASSKTGTVTYEQYF
TRBV7-3 CASSLYRLAEYNEQFF
TRBV5-5 CASSLEPRETQYF
TRBV6-1 CASSVRTLLYEQYF
TRBV27 CASGGQGETQYF
TRBV4-1 CASSQESQGAYSNQPQHF
TRBV19 CASSTGGFTEAFF
TRBV28 CASQGQVPGANVLTF
TRBV1 CTSSQAFSGENSPLHF